This TCR beta chain was captured by sequencing in a study of blood T cell repertoires in COVID-19. Looking at the study overall: The United States, Italy and Spain provided the acute and convalescent COVID-19 samples. PBMCs, B-cell-depleted T cells, or T cells provided the cDNA or gDNA that made up the material.

Study processing details: Researchers report that nucleated cell counts were estimated from reference gene primer amplification. Sequencing was performed with immunoSEQ multiplex PCR; in TCRdb, only in-frame clones are kept and a portion is missing. That table gives V, J and clone size, and the DNA gave D and trimming. Of some 220,000 clones listed, around four fifths are singletons. Per germline, CDR1 SGHNT and CDR2 YYREEE (reference sequence). The J segment lost 6 bases and the V segment lost 4 bases, leaving 4 bases of the junction unmatched. This CDR3 has 14 residues. This TCR came from a man aged 45-60 years with acute or convalescent COVID-19. The chain carries TRBV5-4 and TRBJ1-6; 7 bases align to TRBD1. The specimen was peripheral blood. CDR3 sequence (DNA): TGTGCCAGCAGCGAGGGACAGATTAATTCACCCCTCCACTTT. Its protein is CASSEGQINSPLHF. Combining the CDR3 with reference TRBV5-4 and TRBJ1-6 gives the whole variable domain ETGVTQSPTHLIKTRGQQVTLRCSSQSGHNTVSWYQQALGQGPQFIFQYYREEENGRGNFPPRFSGLQFPNYSSELNVNALELDDSALYLCASSEGQINSPLHFGNGTRLTVT.